The 28 T cell receptor beta chains presented below share a single source sample, sequenced in a study of OX40 agonist ivuxolimab in advanced cancers. Generated by immunoSEQ multiplex PCR, the TCRdb table keeps only in-frame clones and is missing some. The sample lists about 55,000 clones; more than 65% were seen once. The sequences come from CD4+ or CD8+ T cells sorted from blood, collected in a trial of the OX40 agonist ivuxolimab. These receptors all stem from an adult with an advanced solid tumor such as melanoma, head and neck, liver or kidney cancer.

In this sample, this clone turned up a few times. V is TRBV7-3 and J is TRBJ1-6; TRBD1 aligns across 8 bases. With 5 bases clipped from V and 11 bases from J, the junction kept 5 bases outside the gene matches. The length of the CDR3 is 13 residues. Germline CDR1 SGHTA, CDR2 FQGTGA. CDR3 DNA: TGTGCCAGCAGCCCGACAGGGGATCCACCCCTCCACTTT. Its translation is CASSPTGDPPLHF.

This chain connects TRBV18 to TRBJ1-1; D is uncertain. CDR1 is KGHSH and CDR2 is LQKENI in the germline V gene. The CDR3 runs 12 residues. The V gene lost 3 bases and the J gene lost 7 bases, with 9 bases spanning the gap. The CDR3 nucleotides are TGTGCCAGCTCACCTTCGAAGAATGAAGCTTTCTTT. Its protein product is CASSPSKNEAFF.

The chain is built from TRBV5-4 and TRBJ1-4; unclear D gene. The CDR3 spans 13 residues. Germline CDR1 reads SGHNT; CDR2 reads YYREEE (reference sequence). V was pared by 2 bases and J by 8 bases, with 10 bases between. The CDR3: CASSFGTAEKLFF. In DNA, the CDR3 is TGTGCCAGCAGCTTTGGAACGGCCGAAAAACTGTTTTTT.

This clone was picked up one time. CDR3 nucleotide sequence: TGTGCCAGCAGGAAAGGTTTGGAGAGTGGCCTCGAGCAGTACTTC. It is translated as CASRKGLESGLEQYF. The chain uses TRBV6-6 and TRBJ2-7; D remains unclear. The V end was cut by 6 bases, the J end by 6 bases, with 21 bases between. CDR3 length equals 15 residues. Germline V gene data show CDR1 as MNHNY and CDR2 as SVGAGI (reference sequence).

The rearrangement uses TRBV28 and TRBJ2-7; 7 bases fit TRBD2. With V trimmed by 6 bases and J by 4 bases, 12 bases remained unmatched. Germline CDR1 MDHEN, CDR2 SYDVKM. The CDR3 totals 15 residues. CDR3 in DNA: TGTGCCAGCAGAGACCCCAGCGGGATAGGTTACGAGCAGTACTTC. Translating it yields CASRDPSGIGYEQYF.

This sequence joins TRBV27 and TRBJ2-3; tentative D call: TRBD2 (6 bases). CDR3 length: 16 residues. Germline V gene lookup returns CDR1 MNHEY and CDR2 SMNVEV (reference sequence). V was shortened by 3 bases and J by 4 bases, with 17 bases between the two germline ends. CDR3 in amino acids: CASSFRVAVRPDTQYF. The CDR3 DNA sequence: TGTGCCAGCAGTTTTCGAGTAGCGGTCCGACCAGATACGCAGTATTTT.

The V gene is TRBV15, the J gene TRBJ2-5; D not resolved. Looked up from germline, CDR1 is LNHNV and CDR2 is YYDKDF (reference sequence). With 4 bases removed from V and 3 bases from J, the gap between germline ends came to 12 bases. This CDR3 comprises 14 residues. As DNA, the CDR3 is TGTGCCACCAGCATGAGCCAGACGGAAGAGACCCAGTACTTC. Its protein product is CATSMSQTEETQYF.

V gene TRBV10-3 combines with J gene TRBJ1-2; D is possibly TRBD1 (5 bases). This CDR3 comprises 13 residues. Per the germline V gene, CDR1 is ENHRY and CDR2 is SYGVKD. The ends were cut back, 5 bases at V and 3 bases at J, with 10 bases in the middle. CDR3 residues: CAISPPGDYGYTF. In nucleotides, the CDR3 is TGTGCCATCAGTCCCCCGGGGGACTATGGCTACACCTTC.

The CDR3 loop is CASSLGQGLEAFF. CDR3 DNA: TGTGCCAGCAGCTTAGGGCAGGGGCTTGAAGCTTTCTTT. The chain carries TRBV7-9 and TRBJ1-1; weak D call: TRBD1 (6 bases). Trimming removed 1 base from V and 7 bases from J, with 10 bases in between. From germline, CDR1 is SEHNR and CDR2 FQNEAQ (reference sequence). The CDR3 loop spans 13 amino acids.

This chain links TRBV5-1 with TRBJ1-1; D is uncertain. CDR3 size: 14 residues. CDR1 is SGHRS and CDR2 is YFSETQ in the germline V gene. Trimming left V 2 bases short and J 5 bases short, with 13 bases between. The CDR3 is CASSFEVMLTEAFF. The CDR3 nucleotides are TGCGCCAGCAGCTTTGAGGTAATGCTTACTGAAGCTTTCTTT. Combining the CDR3 with reference TRBV5-1 and TRBJ1-1 gives the whole variable domain KAGVTQTPRYLIKTRGQQVTLSCSPISGHRSVSWYQQTPGQGLQFLFEYFSETQRNKGNFPGRFSGRQFSNSRSEMNVSTLELGDSALYLCASSFEVMLTEAFFGQGTRLTVV.

V gene TRBV7-7 combines with J gene TRBJ1-4; D is unclear. V lost 5 bases to trimming and J lost 7 bases, with 14 bases between them. The CDR3 covers 14 residues. The germline CDR1 and CDR2 sequences are SSHAT and FNYEAQ (reference sequence). This chain's CDR3 is CASSPTLATEKLFF. In DNA, the CDR3 is TGTGCCAGCAGCCCAACACTGGCGACTGAAAAACTGTTTTTT.

As concerns this clone: Other DNA sequences in this specimen translate into the identical CDR3. The gene calls are TRBV15 and TRBJ2-5; D call uncertain. The CDR3 is 14 amino acids. CDR1 and CDR2 from the germline V gene are LNHNV and YYDKDF (reference sequence). Trimming removed 0 bases from V and 3 bases from J, with 8 bases in between. The CDR3 DNA follows: TGTGCCACCAGCAGAGATTATACGGAAGAGACCCAGTACTTC. Translating gives CATSRDYTEETQYF.

This CDR3 is CASSIGGTGVDTQYF. The CDR3 DNA follows: TGTGCCAGTAGTATAGGAGGGACAGGGGTAGATACGCAGTATTTT. The V gene is TRBV19, the J gene TRBJ2-3, with 10 bases fitting TRBD1. J gave up 5 bases and V 1 base, and 3 bases lay outside the gene matches. CDR3 length: 15 residues. CDR1 and CDR2 from the germline V gene are LNHDA and SQIVND (reference sequence).

The V call is TRBV25-1, the J call TRBJ2-5; D is possibly TRBD1 or TRBD2 (5 bases each). This CDR3 comprises 13 residues. V lost 2 bases to trimming and J lost 5 bases, with 9 bases between them. CDR1 and CDR2 from the germline V gene are MGHDK and SYGVNS. In nucleotides, the CDR3 is TGTGCCAGCAGTGAAGGGGGTAGGGAGACCCAGTACTTC. It specifies CASSEGGRETQYF.

The genes are TRBV5-6 and TRBJ2-6, with TRBD1 matching 8 bases. The trim removed 0 bases at V and 0 bases at J, leaving 5 bases unmatched. CDR3 length equals 18 residues. Germline assignment: CDR1 SGHDT and CDR2 YYEEEE. Written as DNA, the CDR3 is TGTGCCAGCAGCTTGGGGACAGGGAAACTCTCTGGGGCCAACGTCCTGACTTTC. Translated: CASSLGTGKLSGANVLTF.

This chain connects TRBV5-1 to TRBJ2-1, with 10 bases fitting TRBD2. The germline CDR1 and CDR2 sequences are SGHRS and YFSETQ. J lost 4 bases, V lost 0 bases, and 4 bases had no gene match. This CDR3 spans 16 amino acids. CDR3 nucleotides: TGCGCCAGCAGCTTGGCCCGGACTAGCGGTTACAATGAGCAGTTCTTC. It is translated as CASSLARTSGYNEQFF.

This rearrangement joins TRBV7-9 to TRBJ1-4; D not certain. V lost 1 base and J 10 bases, leaving 7 bases between the germline ends. The CDR3 runs to 12 residues. Germline CDR1 SEHNR, CDR2 FQNEAQ (reference sequence). CDR3 in amino acids: CASSLVVGKLFF. For the CDR3, the DNA is TGTGCCAGCAGCTTAGTAGTGGGAAAACTGTTTTTT.

This clone occurred once. The V call is TRBV29-1, the J call TRBJ2-5; 11 bases agree with TRBD2. CDR1 and CDR2 (germline): SQVTM, ANQGSEA. The CDR3 totals 16 residues. The junction had 8 bases not matched to a gene; V was cut back by 0 bases and J by 5 bases. The CDR3 DNA follows: TGCAGCGTTGAAGATCCCCTAGCGGGGGGCGGGGAGACCCAGTACTTC. As protein: CSVEDPLAGGGETQYF. The whole variable domain, filled in from reference TRBV29-1 and TRBJ2-5, reads SAVISQKPSRDICQRGTSLTIQCQVDSQVTMMFWYRQQPGQSLTLIATANQGSEATYESGFVIDKFPISRPNLTFSTLTVSNMSPEDSSIYLCSVEDPLAGGGETQYFGPGTRLLVL.

This clone was seen only a few times. This chain uses TRBV19 with TRBJ2-1; the match to TRBD2 covers 9 bases. The V gene end was trimmed by 3 bases and the J gene end by 6 bases; junction bases not matched to a gene: 12. CDR1 and CDR2 (germline): LNHDA, SQIVND (reference sequence). The CDR3 contains 17 residues. CDR3 sequence: CASSMVAGDVFRNEQFF. The CDR3 DNA reads TGTGCCAGTAGTATGGTAGCGGGGGACGTCTTTCGCAATGAGCAGTTCTTC. Full variable domain (rest looked up from reference TRBV19 and TRBJ2-1): DGGITQSPKYLFRKEGQNVTLSCEQNLNHDAMYWYRQDPGQGLRLIYYSQIVNDFQKGDIAEGYSVSREKKESFPLTVTSAQKNPTAFYLCASSMVAGDVFRNEQFFGPGTRLTVL.

The chain links TRBV7-2 to TRBJ1-1; D might be TRBD1 (6 bases). The CDR3 has 16 residues. Germline V gives CDR1 SGHTA, CDR2 FQGNSA. Trimming stripped 1 base from V and 1 base from J, with 13 bases between. The CDR3 protein is CASSLGPSGENTEAFF. CDR3 sequence (DNA): TGTGCCAGCAGCTTAGGACCATCAGGGGAGAACACTGAAGCTTTCTTT.

The DNA for the CDR3 is TGTGCCAGCAGCTTACAGATCGAGGCAGATACGCAGTATTTT. It codes for CASSLQIEADTQYF. V and J are TRBV11-2 and TRBJ2-3; no clear D gene. Deletions cut 2 bases from V and 4 bases from J, with 10 bases between. The germline CDR1 and CDR2 sequences are SGHAT and FQNNGV. The CDR3 has 14 residues. Using reference TRBV11-2 and TRBJ2-3 for the parts outside the CDR3, the full variable domain is EAGVAQSPRYKIIEKRQSVAFWCNPISGHATLYWYQQILGQGPKLLIQFQNNGVVDDSQLPKDRFSAERLKGVDSTLKIQPAKLEDSAVYLCASSLQIEADTQYFGPGTRLTVL.

This clone was seen once. The chain joins TRBV30 to TRBJ1-6; 8 nucleotides align to TRBD1. The CDR3 totals 16 residues. The germline V gene has CDR1 GTSNPN and CDR2 SVGIG (reference sequence). With 2 bases clipped from V and 9 bases from J, the junction kept 12 bases outside the gene matches. The DNA for the CDR3 is TGTGCCTGGAGTACCCATCGGACAGGGTTAACTTCACCCCTCCACTTT. It yields the protein CAWSTHRTGLTSPLHF.

This chain connects TRBV5-1 to TRBJ2-1; 11 nucleotides align to TRBD2. The CDR3 is made up of 15 amino acids. Germline CDR1 is SGHRS and CDR2 is YFSETQ. With V trimmed by 2 bases and J by 5 bases, 3 bases remained unmatched. The CDR3 loop is CASSFPSGRNNEQFF. DNA for the CDR3: TGCGCCAGCAGCTTCCCTAGCGGGAGGAACAATGAGCAGTTCTTC.

The chain has TRBV9 and TRBJ1-5; TRBD1 matches 7 bases. Germline CDR1 is SGDLS and CDR2 is YYNGEE. The CDR3 sequence is 15 residues long. The J segment lost 6 bases and the V segment lost 5 bases, leaving 11 bases of the junction unmatched. The chain's CDR3 is CASSRQGEISQPQHF. Here the CDR3 DNA reads TGTGCCAGCAGTAGACAGGGAGAGATTAGTCAGCCCCAGCATTTT.

This chain uses TRBV29-1 with TRBJ2-7, with 8 bases fitting TRBD1. The V and J ends lost 6 bases and 6 bases, in that order; junction bases with no gene match: 7. The CDR3 is 12 residues long. Germline V gene data show CDR1 as SQVTM and CDR2 as ANQGSEA. The CDR3 reads CSVGGQGSEQYF. For the CDR3, the DNA is TGCAGCGTGGGCGGACAGGGCTCCGAGCAGTACTTC.

V usage is TRBV4-1 and J usage is TRBJ2-3, with 14 bases identical to TRBD2. V gave up 4 bases and J gave up 5 bases; unmatched junction bases: 5. CDR1 MGHRA and CDR2 YSYEKL come from the germline V gene. The CDR3 covers 16 residues. The CDR3 loop is CASSPGLAGVGDTQYF. In DNA, the CDR3 is TGCGCCAGCAGCCCGGGACTAGCGGGAGTAGGAGATACGCAGTATTTT.

This clone was counted only a few times. V gene TRBV7-9 combines with J gene TRBJ2-7, with TRBD1 identical over 10 bases. Germline V gene lookup returns CDR1 SEHNR and CDR2 FQNEAQ (reference sequence). V trimming: 1 base; J trimming: 7 bases; junction bases outside the gene matches: 13. The CDR3 covers 17 residues. The CDR3 DNA reads as TGTGCCAGCAGCTTAGGGCAGCCGGGACAGGGGACCGAGGAGCAGTACTTC. This gives the protein CASSLGQPGQGTEEQYF.

This clone is a singleton in its sample. The J gene is TRBJ2-7, the V gene TRBV29-1; TRBD1 matches 11 bases. Unmatched junction bases numbered 6, after V lost 6 bases and J lost 5 bases. CDR3 length equals 13 residues. Germline values: CDR1 SQVTM, CDR2 ANQGSEA. DNA of the CDR3: TGCAGCGTGGATGGACAGGGGGCCCACGAGCAGTACTTC. It is translated as CSVDGQGAHEQYF.